This T cell receptor beta chain is from a study of blood T cells in healthy people across ages. The wider study: In model experiments, template switching was able to capture about one barcoded beta molecule for every two T cells that were present.

Trimming removed 4 bases at V and 3 bases at J, with 13 bases between. The CDR3 is 14 amino acids. Germline values: CDR1 SQVTM, CDR2 ANQGSEA. A second PCR, run for about 7 to 11 cycles, used a sample-barcoded 5' primer plus a J-beta primer mix. TCRdb used MiXCR to reprocess the 5' RACE reads, holding one entry per CDR3 protein. The data hold hundreds of thousands of distinct CDR3 sequences, with roughly half observed a single time. What was sequenced was blood. The receptor was derived from a woman older than 75 in good health. This sequence joins TRBV29-1 and TRBJ2-1; D gene uncertain. CDR3 sequence reads: CSVAELYIYNEQFF. The CDR3 nucleotides read TGCAGCGTTGCGGAGCTCTACATCTACAATGAGCAGTTCTTC.